This is a list of T cell receptor beta chains from one sample in a study of radiation and T cells in renal cell carcinoma. Some clones are missing from TCRdb's copy, which holds only in-frame ones; the method was immunoSEQ multiplex PCR. This table holds about 91,000 clones, about four fifths found once. Sequencing was performed on blood, taken from a patient whose treatment included radiotherapy and nephrectomy. The source of these receptors is a man aged 55 to 69 with renal cell carcinoma. CDR3s include the opening cysteine and the closing phenylalanine or tryptophan.

V gene	CDR3 length	J gene	CDR3 protein
TRBV5-1	15	TRBJ2-7	CASSLAIAGGYEQYF
TRBV28	12	TRBJ1-2	CASSLGAGGYTF
TRBV11-2	12	TRBJ2-7	CASSFGWLGQYF
TRBV19	15	TRBJ2-5	CASSISGDSQETQYF
TRBV11-2	17	TRBJ2-7	CASSLRRGANLTYEQYF
TRBV19	17	TRBJ1-5	CASSIRGQSYSNQPQHF
TRBV9	15	TRBJ2-1	CASSVVGQGGDEQFF
TRBV7-6	15	TRBJ2-7	CASSSIRDGLYEQYF
TRBV10-3	16	TRBJ2-7	CAIAGDASPVVYEQYF
TRBV30	15	TRBJ2-5	CAWVPTGGLRETQYF
TRBV11-2	15	TRBJ1-2	CASAPNSFSNYGYTF
TRBV28	17	TRBJ1-2	CASSSSDNPFSNYGYTF
TRBV29-1	14	TRBJ1-5	CSVDEGGSNQPQHF
TRBV4-1	18	TRBJ2-1	CASSQKSPGLADYNEQFF
TRBV2	15	TRBJ2-7	CASSRARGQPNEQYF
TRBV13	13	-	CASSDGFAHEQYF
TRBV19	11	TRBJ2-3	CASGKTDTQYF
TRBV2	14	TRBJ1-2	CASSPGQVNYGYTF
TRBV7-2	16	TRBJ1-1	CASSPVTGQENTEAFF
TRBV20-1	11	TRBJ1-2	CSAFSNYGYTF
TRBV5-4	17	TRBJ2-5	CASSLAGLAGGVETQYF
TRBV25-1	16	TRBJ2-1	CASSESWRRSYNEQFF
TRBV7-9	12	TRBJ1-3	CASSLFGNTIYF
TRBV27	14	TRBJ1-1	CASSSALPNTEAFF
TRBV6-5	12	TRBJ1-2	CASSYRGGSYTF
TRBV18	13	TRBJ2-2	CASSPAGKEELFF
TRBV11-2	15	TRBJ2-5	CASSPGAVGQETQYF
TRBV29-1	12	TRBJ1-5	CSVKQGNQPQHF
TRBV21-1	17	TRBJ2-4	CASRATLATARKNIQYF
TRBV27	13	TRBJ2-7	CASSFGVSYEQYF
TRBV19	15	TRBJ2-7	CASSIQAADSYEQYF
TRBV4-2	16	TRBJ2-7	CASSQDGASGSYEQYF
TRBV6-1	13	TRBJ1-2	CASSARRDSAYTF
TRBV6-1	11	TRBJ2-7	CASGVADEQYF
TRBV29-1	12	TRBJ2-2	CSVLAHTGELFF
TRBV6-9	11	TRBJ1-1	CASSHDRVPFF
TRBV27	14	TRBJ2-7	CASSWGQRGYEQYF
TRBV10-3	15	TRBJ2-3	CAISEGGMSTDTQYF
TRBV25-1	16	TRBJ2-1	CASRGTSGPTYNEQFF
TRBV2	11	TRBJ2-7	CASMAAYEQYF
TRBV5-1	17	TRBJ2-7	CASSLGLAGGSTYEQYF
TRBV6-6	14	TRBJ1-2	CASSYRTGNYGYTF
TRBV6-5	13	TRBJ1-5	CASSYRVDQPQHF
TRBV15	13	TRBJ2-1	CATSRTDGHEQFF